These 15 T cell receptor beta chains share one sample of origin, sequenced in a study of identical twins. TCRdb reprocessed the 5' RACE reads via MiXCR and lists one record per CDR3 protein. The sample consists of 1,800,000 or so distinct CDR3 sequences, roughly 35% of them appearing once. The sample was cord blood. The receptors stem from a newborn girl in good health.

At least ten counts were recorded for this clonotype. V and J are TRBV6-6 and TRBJ1-4; tentative D call: TRBD1 (5 bases). The CDR3 consists of 15 residues. V was pared by 2 bases and J by 0 bases, with 7 bases between. The V gene's germline CDR1 is MNHNY and CDR2 SVGAGI (reference sequence). The CDR3 coding sequence is TGTGCCAGCAGTTACGGAGGGGCAACTAATGAAAAACTGTTTTTT. This translates into CASSYGGATNEKLFF.

In its sample, this clonotype was seen a few times. The gene calls are TRBV5-6 and TRBJ2-4; D not certain. The V and J ends lost 6 bases and 0 bases respectively, with 7 bases between them. There are 13 residues in the CDR3. Germline V lookup: CDR1 SGHDT, CDR2 YYEEEE. The CDR3 sequence: CASKGPAKNIQYF. The CDR3 nucleotides are TGTGCCAGCAAGGGTCCAGCCAAAAACATTCAGTACTTC.

CDR3 amino acids: CASALAGEQFF. The CDR3 DNA reads as TGTGCTAGTGCCCTTGCGGGGGAGCAGTTCTTC. The J gene is TRBJ2-1, the V gene TRBV12-5; tentative D call: TRBD2 (6 bases). The CDR3 totals 11 residues. Between the trimmed V and J ends, which lost 7 bases and 10 bases, there was a span of 11 bases. Germline CDR1 LGHNT, CDR2 FRNRAP.

V usage is TRBV4-1 and J usage is TRBJ2-5; tentatively, D is TRBD1 or TRBD2 (5 bases each). Germline CDR1 reads MGHRA; CDR2 reads YSYEKL. V lost 1 base and J lost 5, with 14 bases in between. This CDR3 comprises 15 residues. Here the CDR3 reads CASSQVGFGAETQYF. CDR3 nucleotides: TGCGCCAGCAGCCAAGTGGGATTCGGGGCCGAGACCCAGTACTTC.

The V call is TRBV21-1, the J call TRBJ1-5. TRBV21-1 is annotated as a pseudogene. The CDR3 covers 13 residues. CDR3 sequence: CASSKGEVQPQHF. The CDR3 DNA reads as TGTGCCAGCAGCAAAGGGGAGGTTCAGCCCCAGCATTTT.

The sample holds a few counts of this clonotype. The chain couples TRBV29-1 to TRBJ2-1; 13 bases are a match to TRBD2. After removal of 6 bases from V and 6 bases from J, the junction contained 8 bases not matched to a gene. This CDR3 is 15 amino acids long. Germline V gives CDR1 SQVTM, CDR2 ANQGSEA. CDR3 nucleotide sequence: TGCAGCGTGGATAAGGGACTAGCGGGACCCAATGAGCAGTTCTTC. It specifies CSVDKGLAGPNEQFF.

In its sample, this clonotype was seen many times. The chain uses TRBV29-1 and TRBJ2-3; D perhaps matches TRBD1 (6 bases). From germline, CDR1 is SQVTM and CDR2 ANQGSEA. This CDR3 is built from 13 residues. The ends were cut back, 5 bases at V and 1 base at J, with 10 bases in the middle. The CDR3, as DNA: TGCAGCGTTACAGGGTTCGGCACAGATACGCAGTATTTT. Translation: CSVTGFGTDTQYF.

This clonotype was picked up a small number of times. The V and J genes are TRBV18 and TRBJ1-2; possible D gene TRBD1, 6 bases. Trimming left V 2 bases short and J 5 bases short, with 15 bases between. This CDR3 region has 15 residues. Per germline, CDR1 KGHSH and CDR2 LQKENI. The CDR3 region is CASSPIGGAGYGYTF. CDR3 coding DNA: TGTGCCAGCTCACCAATCGGGGGCGCAGGATATGGCTACACCTTC.

In this sample, this clonotype turned up many times. In DNA form, the CDR3 reads TGTGCCAGCGGGACTAGCGGATCCTACAATGAGCAGTTCTTC. This encodes CASGTSGSYNEQFF. The chain links TRBV25-1 to TRBJ2-1; 11 bases fit TRBD2. V lost 8 bases to trimming and J lost 1 base; unmatched junction nucleotides: 1. Germline V gives CDR1 MGHDK, CDR2 SYGVNS. The CDR3 loop spans 14 amino acids.

This clonotype was counted between two and nine times. The rearrangement uses TRBV4-2 and TRBJ2-2, with 8 bases aligning to TRBD1. This CDR3 is built from 16 residues. V was clipped by 4 bases and J by 3 bases; unmatched bases: 7. Germline-derived CDR1 and CDR2 are LGHNA and YNFKEQ. CDR3 protein: CASSPRQGRDTGELFF. DNA for the CDR3: TGTGCCAGCAGCCCCAGACAGGGGCGAGACACCGGGGAGCTGTTTTTT.

This sequence joins TRBV3-1 and TRBJ2-1; 13 bases match TRBD2. The CDR3 has 19 residues. In germline, CDR1 is LGHDT, CDR2 YNNKEL (reference sequence). Trimming removed 4 bases from V and 12 bases from J; junction bases left unmatched: 21. The CDR3 spells CASSLHLLAGGPGGISQFF. In nucleotides, the CDR3 is TGTGCCAGCAGCCTACACCTACTAGCGGGAGGGCCGGGTGGTATCTCGCAGTTCTTC.

The chain has TRBV20-1 and TRBJ2-4; TRBD2 matches 10 bases. J was trimmed by 10 bases and V by 6 bases; bases with no gene match: 12. The CDR3 is 14 residues long. Germline loops: CDR1 DFQATT, CDR2 SNEGSKA (reference sequence). The CDR3 DNA reads as TGCAGTGCCCGAGAGGCAGCGGGGGGGCCTATTCAGTACTTC. It translates to CSAREAAGGPIQYF.

The gene calls are TRBV12-3 or TRBV12-4 and TRBJ1-3; 9 bases line up with TRBD1. V shed 4 bases and J 1 base; nucleotides not matched to a gene: 2. The CDR3 runs 15 residues. The chain's CDR3 is CASSSGTGSGNTIYF. CDR3 in DNA: TGTGCCAGCAGTTCTGGGACAGGGTCTGGAAACACCATATATTTT.

The gene calls are TRBV2 and TRBJ2-2, with D possibly matching TRBD1 (6 bases). V lost 4 bases, J lost 7 bases, and 13 bases lay in between. The CDR3 spans 14 residues. CDR1 and CDR2 from the germline V gene are SNHLY and FYNNEI. CDR3 DNA sequence: TGTGCCAGCAGTGTCAGGGGATATGTCGGGGAGCTGTTTTTT. This translates into CASSVRGYVGELFF.

This clonotype was picked up a small number of times. The chain is built from TRBV12-3 or TRBV12-4 and TRBJ1-4; tentatively, D is TRBD1 (6 bases). CDR3 length: 15 residues. V was cut by 6 bases and J by 0 bases, with 11 bases left in between. The CDR3 loop reads CASRTGLATNEKLFF. The DNA of the CDR3 is TGTGCCAGCAGGACAGGCCTTGCAACTAATGAAAAACTGTTTTTT.